Below, one TCR beta chain is given with its context. Its specificity is unknown. One entry per CDR3 protein, called by TCRdb with MiXCR from the reads. The data hold approximately 770,000 distinct CDR3 sequences, with roughly 29% observed a single time. The entry originates in a study of T cell repertoires in cytomegalovirus infection. Study overall: The study used recently identified HLA-C-restricted and well-studied HLA-B-restricted CMV epitopes.

Germline values: CDR1 SGHTA, CDR2 FQGTGA. V lost 2 bases, J lost 6 bases, and 18 bases stayed unmatched. The CDR3 extends over 20 amino acids. The sample was cultured CD8+ T cells from PBMCs, taken from culture after CMV antigen stimulation. This chain uses TRBV7-3 with TRBJ2-3; 12 nucleotides agree with TRBD2. The clonotype originates from a human donor in good health (CMV status not recorded). Some clones in this sample may be carry-over from other donors' samples. CDR3 nucleotide sequence: TGTGCCAGCAGCTTACCAAGCCCACTAGCGGGGGGCTCCTATGAGGATACGCAGTATTTT. It yields the protein CASSLPSPLAGGSYEDTQYF.